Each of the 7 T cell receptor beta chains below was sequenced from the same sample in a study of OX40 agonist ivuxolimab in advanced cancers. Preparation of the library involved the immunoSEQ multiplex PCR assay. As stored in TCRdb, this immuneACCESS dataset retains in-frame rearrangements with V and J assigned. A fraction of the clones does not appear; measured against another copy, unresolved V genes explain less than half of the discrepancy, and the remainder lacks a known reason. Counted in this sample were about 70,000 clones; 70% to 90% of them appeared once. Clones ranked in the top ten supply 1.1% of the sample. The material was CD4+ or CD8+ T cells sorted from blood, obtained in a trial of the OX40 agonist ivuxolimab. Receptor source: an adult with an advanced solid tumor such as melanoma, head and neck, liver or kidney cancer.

In nucleotides, the CDR3 is TGTGCCTGGTGGTTCCCTCCAGTCTCCGTCCTGACTTTC. It yields the protein CAWWFPPVSVLTF. The chain is built from TRBV30 and TRBJ2-6; D call uncertain. CDR1 is GTSNPN and CDR2 is SVGIG in the germline V gene (reference sequence). Trimming removed 5 bases from V and 12 bases from J, with 17 bases in between. This CDR3 contains 13 residues.

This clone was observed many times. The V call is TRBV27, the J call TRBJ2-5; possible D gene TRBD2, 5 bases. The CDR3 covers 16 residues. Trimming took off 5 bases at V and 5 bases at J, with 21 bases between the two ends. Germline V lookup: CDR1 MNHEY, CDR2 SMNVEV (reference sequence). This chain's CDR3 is CASSPVFTTPGETQYF. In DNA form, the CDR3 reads TGTGCCAGCAGTCCCGTCTTCACAACGCCGGGGGAGACCCAGTACTTC.

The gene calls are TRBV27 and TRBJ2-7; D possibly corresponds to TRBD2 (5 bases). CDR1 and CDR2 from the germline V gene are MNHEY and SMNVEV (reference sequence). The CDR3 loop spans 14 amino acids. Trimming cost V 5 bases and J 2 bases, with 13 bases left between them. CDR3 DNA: TGTGCCAGCAGTGTAGGAACTAGAGCCTACGAGCAGTACTTC. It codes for CASSVGTRAYEQYF.

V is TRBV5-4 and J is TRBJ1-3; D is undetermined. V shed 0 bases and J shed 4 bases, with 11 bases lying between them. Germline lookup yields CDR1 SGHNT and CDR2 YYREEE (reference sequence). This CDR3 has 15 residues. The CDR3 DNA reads TGTGCCAGCAGCTTGGGGGCAAAAGGCGGAAACACCATATATTTT. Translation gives CASSLGAKGGNTIYF. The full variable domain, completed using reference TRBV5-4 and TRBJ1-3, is ETGVTQSPTHLIKTRGQQVTLRCSSQSGHNTVSWYQQALGQGPQFIFQYYREEENGRGNFPPRFSGLQFPNYSSELNVNALELDDSALYLCASSLGAKGGNTIYFGEGSWLTVV.

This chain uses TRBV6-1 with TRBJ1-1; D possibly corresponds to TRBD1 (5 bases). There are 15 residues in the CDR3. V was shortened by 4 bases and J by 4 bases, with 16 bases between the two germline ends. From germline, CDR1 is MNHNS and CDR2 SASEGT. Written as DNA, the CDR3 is TGTGCCAGCAGTGTCCCCGGGACGCGGGCCACTGAAGCTTTCTTT. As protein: CASSVPGTRATEAFF.

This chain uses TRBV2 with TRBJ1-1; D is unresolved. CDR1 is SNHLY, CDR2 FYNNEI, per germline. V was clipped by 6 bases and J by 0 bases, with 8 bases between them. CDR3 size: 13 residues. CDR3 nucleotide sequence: TGTGCCAGCAGAGCCTCCATGAACACTGAAGCTTTCTTT. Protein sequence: CASRASMNTEAFF.

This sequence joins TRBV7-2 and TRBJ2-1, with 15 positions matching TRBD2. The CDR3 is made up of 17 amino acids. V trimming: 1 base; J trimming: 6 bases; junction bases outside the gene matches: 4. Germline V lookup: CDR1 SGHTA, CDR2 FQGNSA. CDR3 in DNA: TGTGCCAGCAGCTTAGTGTCGGGACTAGCGGGAGGCAATGAGCAGTTCTTC. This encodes CASSLVSGLAGGNEQFF.